This TCR beta chain originates from a study of T cell responses to AZD1222 COVID-19 vaccine. Study-wide results and limits: In the spike-specific TCR repertoire, nearly half reportedly target unmutated variant regions. An increase in Spike-specific TCR breadth and depth was observed after two AZD1222 doses.

Produced via immunoSEQ multiplex PCR; TCRdb's table is partial and in-frame only. The sample shows 95,000 to 150,000 clones, over 80% of them seen only once. This clone was picked up a small number of times. What it recognizes is unknown. Sequenced material: peripheral blood, taken 28 days after the second AZD1222 dose. This sequence originates from an adult who received the AZD1222 COVID-19 vaccine.

CDR3 in amino acids: CASSSDRGASIEAFF. The CDR3 nucleotides are TGTGCCAGCAGCAGTGACAGGGGGGCATCGATTGAAGCTTTCTTT. This chain uses TRBV6-5 with TRBJ1-1; 9 bases are shared with TRBD1. The CDR3 consists of 15 residues. Trimming cost V 6 bases and J 7 bases; bases outside gene matches: 12. Germline lookup yields CDR1 MNHEY and CDR2 SVGAGI.